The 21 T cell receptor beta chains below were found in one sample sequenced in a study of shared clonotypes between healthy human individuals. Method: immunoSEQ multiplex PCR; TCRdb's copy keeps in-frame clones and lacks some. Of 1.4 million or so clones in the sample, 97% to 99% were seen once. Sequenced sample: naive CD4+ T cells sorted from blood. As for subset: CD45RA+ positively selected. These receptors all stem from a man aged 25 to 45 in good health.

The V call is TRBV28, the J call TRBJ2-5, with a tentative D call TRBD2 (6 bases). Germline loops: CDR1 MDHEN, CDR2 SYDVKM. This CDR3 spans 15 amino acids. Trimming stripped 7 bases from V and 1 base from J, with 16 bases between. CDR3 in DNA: TGTGCCAGCACAAGTAGCGGTCTAATCCAAGAGACCCAGTACTTC. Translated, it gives CASTSSGLIQETQYF.

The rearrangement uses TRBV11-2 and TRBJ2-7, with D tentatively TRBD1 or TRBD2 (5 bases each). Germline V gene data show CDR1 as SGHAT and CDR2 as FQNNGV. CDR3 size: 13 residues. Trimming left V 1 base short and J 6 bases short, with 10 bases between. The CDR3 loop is CASSLGAGAEQYF. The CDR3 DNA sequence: TGTGCCAGCAGCTTAGGGGCCGGGGCCGAGCAGTACTTC.

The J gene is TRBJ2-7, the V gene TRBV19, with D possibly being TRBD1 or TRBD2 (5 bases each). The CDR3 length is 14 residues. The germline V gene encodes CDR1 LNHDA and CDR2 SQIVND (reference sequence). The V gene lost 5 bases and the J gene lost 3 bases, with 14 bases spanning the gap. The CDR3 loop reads CASSPGDANYEQYF. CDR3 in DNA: TGTGCCAGTAGTCCCGGGGACGCAAACTACGAGCAGTACTTC.

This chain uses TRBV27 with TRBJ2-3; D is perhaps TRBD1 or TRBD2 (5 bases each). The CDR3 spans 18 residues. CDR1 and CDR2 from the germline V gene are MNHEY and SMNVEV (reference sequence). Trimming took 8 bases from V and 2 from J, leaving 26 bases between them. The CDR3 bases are TGTGCCAGCCAGGGACCCCGGTGGGACCGATTCCACACAGATACGCAGTATTTT. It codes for CASQGPRWDRFHTDTQYF.

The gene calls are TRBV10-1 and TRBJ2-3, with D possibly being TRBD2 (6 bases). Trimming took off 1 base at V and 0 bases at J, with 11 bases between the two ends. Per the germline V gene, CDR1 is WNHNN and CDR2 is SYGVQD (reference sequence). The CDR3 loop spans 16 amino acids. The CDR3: CASSEYPGASTDTQYF. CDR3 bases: TGCGCCAGCAGTGAGTACCCGGGAGCTAGCACAGATACGCAGTATTTT.

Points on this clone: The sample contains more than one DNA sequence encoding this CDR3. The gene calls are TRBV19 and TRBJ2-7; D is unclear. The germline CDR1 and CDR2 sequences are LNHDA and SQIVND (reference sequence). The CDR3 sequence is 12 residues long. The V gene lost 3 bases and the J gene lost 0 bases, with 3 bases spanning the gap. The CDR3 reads CASSIGSYEQYF. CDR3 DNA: TGTGCCAGTAGTATTGGCTCCTACGAGCAGTACTTC.

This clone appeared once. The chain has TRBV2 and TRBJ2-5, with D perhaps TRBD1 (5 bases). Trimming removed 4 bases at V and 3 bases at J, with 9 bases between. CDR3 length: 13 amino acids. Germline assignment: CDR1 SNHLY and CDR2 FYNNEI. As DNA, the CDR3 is TGTGCCAGCAGTGTGGGGCGGAAAGAGACCCAGTACTTC. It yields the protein CASSVGRKETQYF.

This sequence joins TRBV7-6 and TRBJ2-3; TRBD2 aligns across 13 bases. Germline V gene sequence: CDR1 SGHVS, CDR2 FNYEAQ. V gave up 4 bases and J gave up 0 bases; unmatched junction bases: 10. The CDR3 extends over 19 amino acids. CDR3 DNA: TGTGCCAGCAGCTCCATCCGGACTAGCGGGAGAGGGAGCACAGATACGCAGTATTTT. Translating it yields CASSSIRTSGRGSTDTQYF.

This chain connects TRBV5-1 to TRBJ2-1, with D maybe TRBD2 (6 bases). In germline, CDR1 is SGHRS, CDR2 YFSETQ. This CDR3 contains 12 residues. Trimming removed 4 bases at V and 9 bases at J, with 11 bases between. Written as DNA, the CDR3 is TGCGCCAGCAGCGAGCCGGAGGGTGAGCAGTTCTTC. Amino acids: CASSEPEGEQFF.

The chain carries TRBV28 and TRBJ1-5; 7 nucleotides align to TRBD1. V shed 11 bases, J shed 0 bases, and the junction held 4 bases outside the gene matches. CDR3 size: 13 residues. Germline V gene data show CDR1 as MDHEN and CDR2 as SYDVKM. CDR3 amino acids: CASGGHSNQPQHF. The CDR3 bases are TGTGCCTCAGGGGGGCATAGCAATCAGCCCCAGCATTTT.

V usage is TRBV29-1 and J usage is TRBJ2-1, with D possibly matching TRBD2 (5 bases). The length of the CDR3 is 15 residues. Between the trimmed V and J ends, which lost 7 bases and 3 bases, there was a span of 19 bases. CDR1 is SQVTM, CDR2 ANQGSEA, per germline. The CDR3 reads CSGKGLPDYYNEQFF. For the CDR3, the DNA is TGCAGCGGCAAAGGACTGCCTGATTACTACAATGAGCAGTTCTTC.

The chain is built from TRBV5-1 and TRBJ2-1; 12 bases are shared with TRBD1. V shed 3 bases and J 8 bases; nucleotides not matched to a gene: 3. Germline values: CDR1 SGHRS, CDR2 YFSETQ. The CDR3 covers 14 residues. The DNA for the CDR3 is TGCGCCAGCAGCTCCGGGACAGGGGGCGATGAGCAGTTCTTC. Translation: CASSSGTGGDEQFF. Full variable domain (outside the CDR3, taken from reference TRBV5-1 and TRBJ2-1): KAGVTQTPRYLIKTRGQQVTLSCSPISGHRSVSWYQQTPGQGLQFLFEYFSETQRNKGNFPGRFSGRQFSNSRSEMNVSTLELGDSALYLCASSSGTGGDEQFFGPGTRLTVL.

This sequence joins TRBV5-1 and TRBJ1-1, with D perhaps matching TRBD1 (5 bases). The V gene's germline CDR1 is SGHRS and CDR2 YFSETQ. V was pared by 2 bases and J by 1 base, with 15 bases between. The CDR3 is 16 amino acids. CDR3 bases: TGCGCCAGCAGCTTCGTATCCGGGGCAACGAACACTGAAGCTTTCTTT. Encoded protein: CASSFVSGATNTEAFF.

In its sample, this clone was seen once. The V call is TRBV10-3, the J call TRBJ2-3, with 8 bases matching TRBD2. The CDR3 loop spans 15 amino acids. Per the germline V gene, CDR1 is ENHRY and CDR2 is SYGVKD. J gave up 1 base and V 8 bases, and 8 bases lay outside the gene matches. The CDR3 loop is CAIQFNSGGTDTQYF. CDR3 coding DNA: TGTGCCATCCAGTTTAATAGCGGGGGCACAGATACGCAGTATTTT.

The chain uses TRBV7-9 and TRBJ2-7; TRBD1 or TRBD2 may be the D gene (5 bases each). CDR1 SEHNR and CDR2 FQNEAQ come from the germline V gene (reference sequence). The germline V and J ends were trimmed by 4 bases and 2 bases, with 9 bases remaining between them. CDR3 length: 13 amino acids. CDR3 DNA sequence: TGTGCCAGCAGCTCTCGGGACGCCTACGAGCAGTACTTC. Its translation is CASSSRDAYEQYF.

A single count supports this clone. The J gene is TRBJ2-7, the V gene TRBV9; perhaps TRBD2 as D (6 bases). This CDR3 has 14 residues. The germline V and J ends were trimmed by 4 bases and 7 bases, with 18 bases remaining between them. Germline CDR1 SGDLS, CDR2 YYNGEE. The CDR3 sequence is CASSPRDGEREQYF. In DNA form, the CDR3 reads TGTGCCAGCAGCCCGCGGGACGGGGAGCGGGAGCAGTACTTC.

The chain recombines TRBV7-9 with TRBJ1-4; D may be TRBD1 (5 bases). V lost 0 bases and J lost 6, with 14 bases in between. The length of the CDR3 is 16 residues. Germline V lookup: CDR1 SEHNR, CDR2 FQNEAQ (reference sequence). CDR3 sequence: CASSLAGGMLDEKLFF. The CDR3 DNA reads TGTGCCAGCAGCTTAGCCGGGGGGATGCTCGATGAAAAACTGTTTTTT.

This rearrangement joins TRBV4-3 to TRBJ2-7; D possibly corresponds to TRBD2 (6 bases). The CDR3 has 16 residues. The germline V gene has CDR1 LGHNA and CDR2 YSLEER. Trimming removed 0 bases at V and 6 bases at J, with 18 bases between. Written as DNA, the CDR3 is TGCGCCAGCAGCCAAGATGGGAGGAAGATTGCTACCGAGCAGTACTTC. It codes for CASSQDGRKIATEQYF.

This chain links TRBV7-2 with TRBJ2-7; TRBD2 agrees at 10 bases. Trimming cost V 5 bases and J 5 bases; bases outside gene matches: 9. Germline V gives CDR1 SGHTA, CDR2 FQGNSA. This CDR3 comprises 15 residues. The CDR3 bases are TGTGCCAGCAGCCCCCTAGCGGGAGTGAGGCACGAGCAGTACTTC. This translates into CASSPLAGVRHEQYF.

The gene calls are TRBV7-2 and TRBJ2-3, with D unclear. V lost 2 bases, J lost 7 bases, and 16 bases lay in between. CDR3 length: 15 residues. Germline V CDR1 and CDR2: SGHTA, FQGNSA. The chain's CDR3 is CASSLSSGPLNTQYF. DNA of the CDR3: TGTGCCAGCAGCTTAAGTTCTGGCCCTCTCAATACGCAGTATTTT.

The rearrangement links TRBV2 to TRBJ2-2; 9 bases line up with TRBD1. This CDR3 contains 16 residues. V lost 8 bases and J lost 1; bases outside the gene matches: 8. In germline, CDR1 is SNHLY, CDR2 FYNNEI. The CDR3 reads CASGDRALRNTGELFF. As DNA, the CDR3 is TGTGCCAGCGGGGACAGGGCCTTAAGGAACACCGGGGAGCTGTTTTTT.